Each of the 9 T cell receptor beta chains below was sequenced from the same sample in a study of T cell changes during pregnancy in multiple sclerosis (dated by TCRdb to about 2019). Receptor amplification or capture employed the immunoSEQ multiplex PCR assay. TCRdb carries this immuneACCESS record with in-frame sequences only. Its versions omit some clonotypes, under half of them owing to an unresolved V gene in the studies checked, with the rest unexplained. The sample table holds some 45,000 clones, of which 75% to 95% were seen once. The ten largest clones capture approximately 2% of the sample. The sample consisted of CD4+ T cells from peripheral blood mononuclear cells, taken after pregnancy. The receptor set was obtained from a female donor in good health, enrolled as a control in a pregnancy study.

V is TRBV27 and J is TRBJ2-7; TRBD2 matches at 14 bases. Trimming cost V 5 bases and J 4 bases; bases outside gene matches: 7. The CDR3 has 16 amino acids. Germline CDR1 MNHEY, CDR2 SMNVEV (reference sequence). The CDR3 loop is CASSTRTSGGFYEQYF. For the CDR3, the DNA is TGTGCCAGCAGTACACGGACTAGCGGGGGGTTTTACGAGCAGTACTTC.

This chain links TRBV5-8 with TRBJ2-7, with 7 bases identical to TRBD1. This CDR3 is built from 15 residues. V lost 7 bases, J lost 1 base, and 11 bases stayed unmatched. Germline V lookup: CDR1 SGHTS, CDR2 YDEGEE. DNA of the CDR3: TGTGCCAGCGGGCGAACAGGGGCTCCGTCCTACGAGCAGTACTTC. It specifies CASGRTGAPSYEQYF. Combining the CDR3 with reference TRBV5-8 and TRBJ2-7 gives the whole variable domain EAGVTQSPTHLIKTRGQQATLRCSPISGHTSVYWYQQALGLGLQFLLWYDEGEERNRGNFPPRFSGRQFPNYSSELNVNALELEDSALYLCASGRTGAPSYEQYFGPGTRLTVT.

The gene calls are TRBV10-3 and TRBJ2-1; the match to TRBD2 covers 10 bases. CDR1 is ENHRY and CDR2 is SYGVKD in the germline V gene. This CDR3 has 14 residues. The junction had 5 bases not matched to a gene; V was cut back by 5 bases and J by 7 bases. The CDR3 loop reads CAISSAGGPNEQFF. CDR3 DNA: TGTGCCATCAGTTCAGCGGGAGGGCCGAATGAGCAGTTCTTC.

This chain uses TRBV28 with TRBJ1-5; TRBD1 agrees at 8 bases. V lost 8 bases and J lost 2; bases outside the gene matches: 8. The CDR3 has 15 residues. Germline CDR1 MDHEN, CDR2 SYDVKM. The CDR3 nucleotides are TGTGCCAGCGTAACAGGGGGTCGGGGCAATCAGCCCCAGCATTTT. Translation: CASVTGGRGNQPQHF.

The genes are TRBV7-9 and TRBJ2-3; 7 nucleotides match TRBD2. The CDR3 runs 15 residues. The germline V gene has CDR1 SEHNR and CDR2 FQNEAQ (reference sequence). V shed 4 bases and J 6 bases; nucleotides not matched to a gene: 10. CDR3 DNA sequence: TGTGCCAGCAGCTCTCGAGCGGGAATAGGTGATACGCAGTATTTT. It is translated as CASSSRAGIGDTQYF.

The rearrangement joins TRBV6-5 to TRBJ2-7; D perhaps matches TRBD1 (6 bases). The CDR3 spans 13 residues. Germline V gives CDR1 MNHEY, CDR2 SVGAGI. The V gene lost 2 bases and the J gene lost 2 bases, with 7 bases spanning the gap. CDR3: CASSYRTAYEQYF. The CDR3 DNA is TGTGCCAGCAGTTACAGGACAGCCTACGAGCAGTACTTC.

The chain couples TRBV7-6 to TRBJ2-2; TRBD1 matches 7 bases. After removal of 5 bases from V and 4 bases from J, the junction contained 10 bases not matched to a gene. Germline V lookup: CDR1 SGHVS, CDR2 FNYEAQ. The CDR3 length is 16 residues. The CDR3 region has the DNA TGTGCCAGCAGCCCTAGGGTGGGACAGTTCACCGGGGAGCTGTTTTTT. It specifies CASSPRVGQFTGELFF.

The chain has TRBV9 and TRBJ1-2; unclear D gene. Germline assignment: CDR1 SGDLS and CDR2 YYNGEE. V was shortened by 3 bases and J by 0 bases, with 12 bases between the two germline ends. CDR3 length equals 15 residues. DNA of the CDR3: TGTGCCAGCAGCGCCTTGGCATTACCTAACTATGGCTACACCTTC. Its protein product is CASSALALPNYGYTF.

The rearrangement uses TRBV19 and TRBJ2-3; tentatively, D is TRBD1 (5 bases). The CDR3 runs 15 residues. V gave up 5 bases and J gave up 3 bases, with 15 bases separating them. The V gene's germline CDR1 is LNHDA and CDR2 SQIVND (reference sequence). CDR3 region: CASSRTTLRTDTQYF. CDR3 nucleotide sequence: TGTGCCAGTAGTCGGACAACCCTGCGGACAGATACGCAGTATTTT.